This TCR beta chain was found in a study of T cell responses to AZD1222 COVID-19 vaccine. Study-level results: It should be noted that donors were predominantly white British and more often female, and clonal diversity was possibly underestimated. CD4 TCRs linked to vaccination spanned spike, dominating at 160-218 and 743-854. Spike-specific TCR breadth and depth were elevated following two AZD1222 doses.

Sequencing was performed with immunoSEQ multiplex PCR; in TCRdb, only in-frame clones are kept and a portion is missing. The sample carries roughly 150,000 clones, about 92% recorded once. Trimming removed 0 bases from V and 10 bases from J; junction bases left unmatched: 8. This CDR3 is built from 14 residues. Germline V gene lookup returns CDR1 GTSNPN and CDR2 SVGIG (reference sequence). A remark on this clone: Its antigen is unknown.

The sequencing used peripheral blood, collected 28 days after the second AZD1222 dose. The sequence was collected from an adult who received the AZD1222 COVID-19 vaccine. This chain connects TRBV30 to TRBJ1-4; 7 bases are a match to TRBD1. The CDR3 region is CAWSVSGGSGKLFF. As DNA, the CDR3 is TGTGCCTGGAGTGTGTCAGGGGGTAGCGGAAAACTGTTTTTT. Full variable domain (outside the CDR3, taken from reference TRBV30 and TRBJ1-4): SQTIHQWPATLVQPVGSPLSLECTVEGTSNPNLYWYRQAAGRGLQLLFYSVGIGQISSEVPQNLSASRPQDRQFILSSKKLLLSDSGFYLCAWSVSGGSGKLFFGSGTQLSVL.